This TCR beta chain comes out of a study of CD8 T cells in Susac syndrome. For the study at large: At the time their blood was drawn, patients with Susac syndrome were either therapy-naive, on corticosteroids (with some of them also receiving intravenous immunoglobulin), or on intravenous immunoglobulin alone.

It was with random hexamers that 0.5 to 1 ug RNA was reverse transcribed. TCRdb processed the immunoSEQ multiplex PCR reads anew with MiXCR; each CDR3 protein has one entry. The table records some 180,000 distinct CDR3 sequences, around 94% of them present only once. CDR1 is SQVTM and CDR2 is ANQGSEA in the germline V gene. The CDR3 is made up of 13 amino acids. V dropped 4 bases and J dropped 2; count of bases not matched to a gene: 3. Sequencing of TCR beta was undertaken in CD8+ and CD4+ T cells derived from blood. Negative isolation was applied to CD8+ and CD4+ T cells, and FACS enrichment was applied to TEMRA cells.

The TCR comes from a human donor with Susac syndrome. The specimen was CD4+ T cells from PBMCs. V gene TRBV29-1 combines with J gene TRBJ2-3; 7 bases line up with TRBD1. CDR3 sequence: CSVGDSNTDTQYF. The DNA of the CDR3 is TGCAGCGTTGGGGACAGCAACACAGATACGCAGTATTTT.